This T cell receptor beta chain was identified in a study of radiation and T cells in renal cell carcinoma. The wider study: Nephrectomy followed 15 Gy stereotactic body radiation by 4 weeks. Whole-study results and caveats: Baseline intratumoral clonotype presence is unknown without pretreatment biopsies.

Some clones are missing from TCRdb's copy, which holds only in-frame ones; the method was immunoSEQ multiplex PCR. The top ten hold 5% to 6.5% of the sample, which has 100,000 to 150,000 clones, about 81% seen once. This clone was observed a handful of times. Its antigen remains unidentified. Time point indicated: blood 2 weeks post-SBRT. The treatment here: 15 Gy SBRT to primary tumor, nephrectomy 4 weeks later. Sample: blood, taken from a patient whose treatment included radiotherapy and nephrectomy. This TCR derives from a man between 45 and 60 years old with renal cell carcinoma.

Here the CDR3 reads CSAKLNTEAFF. In DNA form, the CDR3 reads TGCAGTGCCAAACTGAACACTGAAGCTTTCTTT. This chain uses TRBV20-1 with TRBJ1-1; D remains ambiguous. Germline V gene lookup returns CDR1 DFQATT and CDR2 SNEGSKA (reference sequence). With 6 bases removed from V and 0 bases from J, the gap between germline ends came to 5 bases. This CDR3 is built from 11 residues.